This T cell receptor beta chain was sequenced during a study of CD8 T cells in Susac syndrome. CD8+ and CD4+ T cells from blood underwent TCR beta sequencing, which was carried out in a high-throughput format. With random hexamers, roughly 0.45 to 1 ug RNA was reverse transcribed. TCRdb fed the immunoSEQ multiplex PCR reads into MiXCR, producing one record per CDR3 protein. The sample shows approximately 19,000 distinct CDR3 sequences, 85% to 95% of them seen only once. V was pared by 6 bases and J by 9 bases, with 15 bases between. CDR3 length: 13 amino acids. The germline CDR1 and CDR2 sequences are SNHLY and FYNNEI.

The clonotype comes from a human donor in good health. The chain joins TRBV2 to TRBJ2-1; D possibly corresponds to TRBD2 (6 bases). The sequenced material came from CD8+ T cells from PBMCs. The DNA for the CDR3 is TGTGCCAGCAGCGCCGGAGGGGCCACTGAGCAGTTCTTC. Its translation is CASSAGGATEQFF.